This entry lists 21 T cell receptor beta chains sequenced from one sample in a study of CXCR3-negative and CXCR3-positive naive CD8 T cells. The method, 5' RACE with UMI labels, was used to prepare the TRB cDNA libraries. TCRdb reworked the 5' RACE reads into one entry per CDR3 protein, no DNA. The sample is made up of 3,500 or so distinct CDR3 sequences, and the top ten hold approximately 1.9% of it. Specimen: naive CXCR3- CD8+ T cells from blood. As for subset: CD45RO-CCR7+CD27+CD95- naive CD8+ T cells lacking CXCR3 (TNR3-). Receptor source: a human donor in good health. Some clones in this sample may be carry-over from other donors' samples.

This clonotype registers medium-sized by frequency. V and J are TRBV4-3 and TRBJ1-1; no DNA is available, so the TRBD1 call from TCRdb remains unchecked. This CDR3 is 14 amino acids long. Germline-derived CDR1 and CDR2 are LGHNA and YSLEER. CDR3 sequence reads: CASSQDRGYTEAFF.

This clonotype registers medium-sized by frequency. The chain carries TRBV7-2 and TRBJ2-1; the D gene TCRdb calls, TRBD2, cannot be checked with no DNA. This CDR3 contains 18 residues. Per the germline V gene, CDR1 is SGHTA and CDR2 is FQGNSA. The CDR3 reads CASSPRGTLSLKYNEQFF.

In terms of frequency, this clonotype is medium-sized. V is TRBV7-9 and J is TRBJ1-1; with no DNA, the TCRdb D assignment of TRBD1 cannot be verified. The germline V gene has CDR1 SEHNR and CDR2 FQNEAQ (reference sequence). The CDR3 is 14 amino acids. The CDR3 spells CASSSRGHVTEAFF.

This clonotype shows up as medium-sized by frequency. The CDR3: CASSPRLAGRYNEQFF. The genes are TRBV12-3 or TRBV12-4 and TRBJ2-1; TCRdb calls TRBD2, which cannot be checked without DNA. CDR3 length: 16 residues.

By frequency, this clonotype registers medium-sized (0.01 to 0.1%). The rearrangement links TRBV4-3 to TRBJ2-5; checking the TCRdb D call of TRBD2 is not possible without DNA. This CDR3 has 15 amino acids. Germline CDR1 LGHNA, CDR2 YSLEER. CDR3 region: CASSQGIAGEETQYF.

Its frequency marks this clonotype as medium-sized. The chain joins TRBV29-1 to TRBJ2-1; without DNA, the TCRdb call of TRBD1 cannot be checked. The CDR3 runs to 14 residues. Germline V CDR1 and CDR2: SQVTM, ANQGSEA. CDR3 protein: CSVAAVTGGFEQFF.

The rearrangement links TRBV6-2 or TRBV6-3 to TRBJ2-1. CDR3 length: 16 amino acids. Germline V gene sequence: CDR1 MNHEY, CDR2 SVGEGT. CDR3 region: CASSYPASESYNEQFF.

This chain joins TRBV27 and TRBJ2-1; TCRdb returns TRBD2, unconfirmable since there is no DNA. The CDR3 is 12 residues long. Germline V gives CDR1 MNHEY, CDR2 SMNVEV (reference sequence). The CDR3 sequence is CASKDWYNEQFF.

Measured by frequency, this clonotype is medium-sized. This chain uses TRBV29-1 with TRBJ2-3; TCRdb selects TRBD1, and the lack of DNA leaves this call unchecked. Germline values: CDR1 SQVTM, CDR2 ANQGSEA. This CDR3 region has 14 residues. The CDR3 protein is CSVDGAELTDTQYF.

In terms of frequency, this clonotype is medium-sized. The genes are TRBV6-2 or TRBV6-3 and TRBJ2-1. CDR1 and CDR2 from the germline V gene are MNHEY and SVGEGT. The CDR3 consists of 11 residues. The CDR3 protein is CASTTRNEQFF.

This clonotype is called medium-sized (0.01 to 0.1%) based on its frequency. J is TRBJ1-1 and V is TRBV29-1; with no DNA, the TCRdb D assignment of TRBD1 cannot be verified. CDR1 and CDR2 from the germline V gene are SQVTM and ANQGSEA. The CDR3 is made up of 12 amino acids. This chain's CDR3 is CSVEGLGAEAFF.

This clonotype registers medium-sized by frequency. This chain connects TRBV14 to TRBJ2-7. Per the germline V gene, CDR1 is SGHDN and CDR2 is FVKESK. The CDR3 loop spans 13 amino acids. The chain's CDR3 is CASSSDLPREQYF.

J is TRBJ1-1 and V is TRBV7-9. The germline V gene has CDR1 SEHNR and CDR2 FQNEAQ (reference sequence). The CDR3 is 14 amino acids. CDR3: CASSPEEGYTEAFF.

By frequency, this clonotype is medium-sized. The genes are TRBV7-2 and TRBJ2-1; TCRdb's D call, TRBD2, is unchecked because there is no DNA. Germline lookup yields CDR1 SGHTA and CDR2 FQGNSA. CDR3 size: 16 residues. CDR3 sequence reads: CASSQSLAGGYNEQFF.

CDR3 sequence reads: CASGDSYNEQFF. The rearrangement uses TRBV19 and TRBJ2-1; TCRdb selects TRBD1, and the lack of DNA leaves this call unchecked. The CDR3 is 12 residues long. From germline, CDR1 is LNHDA and CDR2 SQIVND (reference sequence).

According to its frequency, this clonotype is medium-sized. The chain joins TRBV7-2 to TRBJ2-2. Per the germline V gene, CDR1 is SGHTA and CDR2 is FQGNSA. The CDR3 sequence is 13 residues long. The CDR3 loop reads CASSLAGAGELFF.

The chain uses TRBV4-3 and TRBJ2-1. Germline V gene sequence: CDR1 LGHNA, CDR2 YSLEER. This CDR3 contains 13 residues. CDR3 in amino acids: CASSQVGGNEQFF.

The J gene is TRBJ1-2, the V gene TRBV19. Germline V lookup: CDR1 LNHDA, CDR2 SQIVND (reference sequence). This CDR3 has 11 amino acids. CDR3 sequence reads: CASSQGNGYTF.

The V gene is TRBV12-5, the J gene TRBJ2-3; TCRdb outputs TRBD1, but without DNA this stays unchecked. Germline CDR1 reads LGHNT; CDR2 reads FRNRAP. This CDR3 contains 17 residues. CDR3 amino acids: CASGFVPGTGETDTQYF.

This clonotype counts as medium-sized by frequency. V usage is TRBV29-1 and J usage is TRBJ2-7. CDR3 length: 11 amino acids. Germline loops: CDR1 SQVTM, CDR2 ANQGSEA. Here the CDR3 reads CSVEVTYEQYF.

V gene TRBV4-3 combines with J gene TRBJ2-5; checking the TCRdb D call of TRBD2 is not possible without DNA. There are 15 residues in the CDR3. Germline CDR1 is LGHNA and CDR2 is YSLEER. This chain's CDR3 is CASSQGTTMGLTQYF.